This T cell receptor beta chain was recovered during a study of post-analysis software for immune sequencing data. This CDR3 is 16 amino acids long. CDR1 SGHAT and CDR2 FQDESV come from the germline V gene (reference sequence). Germline trimming cut 3 bases from V and 8 bases from J; bases unmatched to any gene: 9. Study-wide results and caveats: In patients, about 5 TRBV segments were more frequent than in controls, with TRBV5-6, TRBV5-1 and TRBV20-1 among them.

Libraries were made from TCR beta cDNA, and they carried unique molecular identifiers. TCRdb recomputed calls from the PCR reads with MiXCR, one row per CDR3 protein. The repertoire holds hundreds of thousands of distinct CDR3 sequences, with around a third as singletons. As for this clonotype: Antigen specificity is unknown.

The V call is TRBV11-1, the J call TRBJ2-1; 11 bases agree with TRBD2. The sequenced material came from blood. This receptor was identified in a girl aged 5 to 17 with multiple sclerosis. In DNA form, the CDR3 reads TGTGCCAGCAGCTTTTTAGCGGGGGGGTGGACCGATGAGCAGTTCTTC. The encoded protein is CASSFLAGGWTDEQFF.